The 22 T cell receptor beta chains listed next were all sequenced from one sample in a study of blood T cell repertoires in COVID-19 (dated by TCRdb to about 2020). The library was produced with the immunoSEQ multiplex PCR assay. TCRdb mirrors the immuneACCESS table, restricted to in-frame sequences. Some clones are absent from its copies; in checked studies, under half trace to an unresolved V gene, and the reason for the others is unknown. The sample table lists 270,000 or so clones, 84% of them with a count of one. About 9.1% of the sample is taken by the ten largest. Specimen: peripheral blood. The source of these receptors is a human donor in a cohort sampled during active COVID-19.

The chain's CDR3 is CASSSVELRGEKLFF. Written as DNA, the CDR3 is TGTGCCAGCAGCTCGGTAGAGCTCAGGGGCGAAAAACTGTTTTTT. The rearrangement joins TRBV11-2 to TRBJ1-4; a weak D match, TRBD1 (6 bases). The CDR3 is made up of 15 amino acids. Germline V gene data show CDR1 as SGHAT and CDR2 as FQNNGV. V lost 4 bases and J 8 bases, leaving 17 bases between the germline ends.

This chain uses TRBV19 with TRBJ1-1; TRBD1 aligns across 7 bases. Germline CDR1 is LNHDA and CDR2 is SQIVND (reference sequence). V was clipped by 7 bases and J by 4 bases; unmatched bases: 6. CDR3 length: 13 residues. The CDR3 is CASKRTGSTEAFF. As DNA, the CDR3 is TGTGCCAGTAAACGGACAGGCAGCACTGAAGCTTTCTTT.

The CDR3 spells CASTLAELNEQYF. The CDR3 coding sequence is TGTGCCAGCACCTTAGCGGAGTTAAACGAGCAGTACTTC. The chain uses TRBV28 and TRBJ2-7, with D maybe TRBD2 (6 bases). The V end was cut by 7 bases, the J end by 5 bases, with 15 bases between. Germline-derived CDR1 and CDR2 are MDHEN and SYDVKM. The CDR3 has 13 residues.

The chain has TRBV5-5 and TRBJ1-3; possible D gene TRBD1, 5 bases. V gave up 0 bases and J gave up 1 base, with 11 bases separating them. The length of the CDR3 is 16 residues. Per germline, CDR1 SGHKS and CDR2 YYEKEE (reference sequence). The CDR3 DNA reads as TGTGCCAGCAGCTTGGATATGGGGCATTCTGGAAACACCATATATTTT. Amino acid sequence: CASSLDMGHSGNTIYF.

This sequence joins TRBV19 and TRBJ2-7; tentatively, D is TRBD2 (5 bases). In germline, CDR1 is LNHDA, CDR2 SQIVND (reference sequence). The CDR3 runs to 12 residues. The V end lost 7 bases, the J end lost 5 bases, and 12 bases lay between the germline ends. CDR3 residues: CASTEEGHEQYF. In DNA form, the CDR3 reads TGTGCCAGTACCGAAGAGGGCCACGAGCAGTACTTC.

The chain is built from TRBV5-1 and TRBJ2-3, with a weak D call TRBD2 (6 bases). Germline V lookup: CDR1 SGHRS, CDR2 YFSETQ. Trimming pared 0 bases from V and 3 bases from J, leaving 11 bases between. The CDR3 is made up of 15 amino acids. CDR3 sequence: CASSLDGLATDTQYF. The CDR3 DNA follows: TGCGCCAGCAGCTTGGATGGGCTAGCGACAGATACGCAGTATTTT.

V is TRBV4-3 and J is TRBJ2-3; 11 bases align to TRBD2. V was pared by 0 bases and J by 2 bases, with 4 bases of the junction left unmatched. CDR1 and CDR2 from the germline V gene are LGHNA and YSLEER. This CDR3 is 17 amino acids long. CDR3 nucleotide sequence: TGCGCCAGCAGCCAAGAAATAGCGGGGGGGAACACAGATACGCAGTATTTT. The encoded protein is CASSQEIAGGNTDTQYF.

The genes are TRBV11-3 and TRBJ2-1, with 7 bases fitting TRBD2. Germline V gene data show CDR1 as SGHNT and CDR2 as YENEEA. Trimming cost V 5 bases and J 5 bases; bases outside gene matches: 9. The length of the CDR3 is 15 residues. The CDR3 spells CASSQPGLPHNEQFF. The CDR3 coding sequence is TGTGCCAGCAGCCAACCGGGACTACCTCACAATGAGCAGTTCTTC.

The chain has TRBV19 and TRBJ1-5, with 12 positions matching TRBD1. Germline V gene data show CDR1 as LNHDA and CDR2 as SQIVND (reference sequence). The CDR3 has 16 amino acids. V lost 10 bases, J lost 3 bases, and 10 bases stayed unmatched. The CDR3 DNA is TGTGCCACCCAAACAGGGGACAGGGGGCCCAATCAGCCCCAGCATTTT. Protein product: CATQTGDRGPNQPQHF.

The chain couples TRBV19 to TRBJ1-6; D unresolved. The V end was cut by 4 bases, the J end by 6 bases, with 13 bases between. Germline lookup yields CDR1 LNHDA and CDR2 SQIVND (reference sequence). The CDR3 sequence is 15 residues long. CDR3 sequence (DNA): TGTGCCAGTAGTACCCGGGGTTCCCCTAATTCACCCCTCCACTTT. It codes for CASSTRGSPNSPLHF.

The chain combines TRBV9 with TRBJ1-4, with TRBD1 matching 9 bases. The J segment lost 8 bases and the V segment lost 4 bases, leaving 9 bases of the junction unmatched. Germline CDR1 SGDLS, CDR2 YYNGEE. The CDR3 covers 15 residues. This CDR3 is CASSIPTGGGEKLFF. CDR3 coding DNA: TGTGCCAGCAGCATCCCGACAGGGGGTGGGGAAAAACTGTTTTTT. The full variable domain, its missing parts supplied by reference TRBV9 and TRBJ1-4, is DSGVTQTPKHLITATGQRVTLRCSPRSGDLSVYWYQQSLDQGLQFLIQYYNGEERAKGNILERFSAQQFPDLHSELNLSSLELGDSALYFCASSIPTGGGEKLFFGSGTQLSVL.

V gene TRBV19 combines with J gene TRBJ1-5; D possibly corresponds to TRBD1 (5 bases). The CDR3 length is 17 residues. CDR1 is LNHDA and CDR2 is SQIVND in the germline V gene (reference sequence). Deletions cut 0 bases from V and 0 bases from J, with 12 bases between. The CDR3 nucleotides are TGTGCCAGTAGTATAGATGTCGGCAGGGCTAGCAATCAGCCCCAGCATTTT. This gives the protein CASSIDVGRASNQPQHF.

The V gene is TRBV6-4, the J gene TRBJ2-7; TRBD1 is a possible D gene (6 bases). V gave up 3 bases and J gave up 3 bases, with 15 bases separating them. The CDR3 consists of 15 residues. CDR1 is MRHNA and CDR2 is SNTAGT in the germline V gene. The CDR3: CASSEQAGEGYEQYF. For the CDR3, the DNA is TGTGCCAGCAGTGAGCAGGCAGGGGAAGGCTACGAGCAGTACTTC.

This chain uses TRBV7-9 with TRBJ2-5; no reliable D call. CDR1 and CDR2 from the germline V gene are SEHNR and FQNEAQ (reference sequence). The length of the CDR3 is 15 residues. The V end was cut by 5 bases, the J end by 5 bases, with 18 bases between. CDR3 sequence (DNA): TGTGCCAGCAGCAAAGACCCACAGCCTGGGGAGACCCAGTACTTC. This translates into CASSKDPQPGETQYF.

This chain links TRBV5-4 with TRBJ2-7, with 8 positions matching TRBD1. The CDR3 spans 15 residues. Germline-derived CDR1 and CDR2 are SGHNT and YYREEE (reference sequence). V trimming: 4 bases; J trimming: 1 base; junction bases outside the gene matches: 7. The CDR3 nucleotides read TGTGCCAGCAGCACCCCCGGGACAGGATCCTACGAGCAGTACTTC. This sequence encodes CASSTPGTGSYEQYF.

The chain links TRBV27 to TRBJ2-5, with 8 nucleotides matching TRBD1. The V gene's germline CDR1 is MNHEY and CDR2 SMNVEV (reference sequence). The CDR3 has 19 residues. The V and J ends lost 3 bases and 2 bases, in that order; junction bases with no gene match: 17. For the CDR3, the DNA is TGTGCCAGCAGTTTCACACCCTTCCCGACAGGGGCAGGTCAAGAGACCCAGTACTTC. Translation gives CASSFTPFPTGAGQETQYF.

This chain uses TRBV3-1 (or the pseudogene TRBV3-2) with TRBJ1-3, with 8 bases lining up with TRBD1. J was trimmed by 4 bases and V by 4 bases; bases with no gene match: 9. CDR1 and CDR2 (germline): LGHDT, YNNKEL (reference sequence). The CDR3 covers 16 residues. Here the CDR3 reads CASSPWRTGLGNTIYF. CDR3 sequence (DNA): TGTGCCAGCAGCCCGTGGCGGACAGGGTTAGGAAACACCATATATTTT.

This clone turned up a few times. This chain joins TRBV28 and TRBJ1-1; TRBD1 matches at 8 bases. The CDR3 runs to 11 residues. Germline assignment: CDR1 MDHEN and CDR2 SYDVKM. V lost 3 bases to trimming and J lost 12 bases; unmatched junction nucleotides: 3. The CDR3 sequence: CASSLGRGPFF. In DNA, the CDR3 is TGTGCCAGCAGTTTGGGCAGGGGGCCTTTCTTT. Based on the CDR3 plus reference TRBV28 and TRBJ1-1, the full variable domain is DVKVTQSSRYLVKRTGEKVFLECVQDMDHENMFWYRQDPGLGLRLIYFSYDVKMKEKGDIPEGYSVSREKKERFSLILESASTNQTSMYLCASSLGRGPFFGQGTRLTVV.

The chain is built from TRBV19 and TRBJ2-5; a weak D match, TRBD2 (6 bases). V lost 6 bases to trimming and J lost 5 bases, with 13 bases between them. Germline-derived CDR1 and CDR2 are LNHDA and SQIVND (reference sequence). CDR3 length equals 13 residues. CDR3 in amino acids: CASRGDSGETQYF. The CDR3 coding sequence is TGTGCCAGTAGGGGGGACTCTGGGGAGACCCAGTACTTC.

This clone was observed a single time. The gene calls are TRBV6-1 and TRBJ2-3; tentative D call: TRBD1 (5 bases). Germline V gene lookup returns CDR1 MNHNS and CDR2 SASEGT. This CDR3 region has 16 residues. Trimming removed 1 base at V and 5 bases at J, with 16 bases between. CDR3 nucleotides: TGTGCCAGCAGTGAAGGAAGGAGACAGCAGAGAGATACGCAGTATTTT. It yields the protein CASSEGRRQQRDTQYF.

This clone has just one count. This chain uses TRBV19 with TRBJ1-5, with D perhaps TRBD1 (5 bases). CDR1 and CDR2 (germline): LNHDA, SQIVND (reference sequence). The CDR3 loop spans 13 amino acids. V shed 3 bases and J shed 4 bases, with 7 bases lying between them. CDR3 DNA: TGTGCCAGTAGTATGCAGGGAAATCAGCCCCAGCATTTT. Its translation is CASSMQGNQPQHF. Together with reference TRBV19 and TRBJ1-5, the CDR3 gives the full variable domain: DGGITQSPKYLFRKEGQNVTLSCEQNLNHDAMYWYRQDPGQGLRLIYYSQIVNDFQKGDIAEGYSVSREKKESFPLTVTSAQKNPTAFYLCASSMQGNQPQHFGDGTRLSIL.

The rearrangement uses TRBV7-3 and TRBJ2-3; 7 positions agree with TRBD2. This CDR3 spans 12 amino acids. In germline, CDR1 is SGHTA, CDR2 FQGTGA. J gave up 9 bases and V 5 bases, and 5 bases lay outside the gene matches. CDR3 bases: TGTGCCAGCAGCCCAAGCGGGAACACGCAGTATTTT. Its translation: CASSPSGNTQYF.